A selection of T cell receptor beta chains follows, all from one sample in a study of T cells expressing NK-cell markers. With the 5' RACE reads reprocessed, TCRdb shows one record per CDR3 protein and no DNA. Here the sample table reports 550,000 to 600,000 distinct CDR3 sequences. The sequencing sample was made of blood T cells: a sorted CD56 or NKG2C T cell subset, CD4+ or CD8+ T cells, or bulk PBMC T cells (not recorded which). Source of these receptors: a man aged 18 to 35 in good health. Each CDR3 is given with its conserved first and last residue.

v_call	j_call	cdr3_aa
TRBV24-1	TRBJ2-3	CATSDWGAGTDTQYF
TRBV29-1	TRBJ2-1	CSVPRGQGLYNEQFF
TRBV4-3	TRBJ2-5	CASSQDFRSEETQYF
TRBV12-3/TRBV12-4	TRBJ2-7	CASSKTGERYEQYF
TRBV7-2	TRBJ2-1	CASSLARDGNEQFF
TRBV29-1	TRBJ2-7	CSVQREGTHEQYF
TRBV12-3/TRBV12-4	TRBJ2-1	CASSLTASGTHEQFF
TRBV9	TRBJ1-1	CASSVAVNTEAFF
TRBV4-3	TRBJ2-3	CASSQDRTSGGVDTQYF
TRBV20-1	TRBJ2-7	CSARDGGGAPVEQYF
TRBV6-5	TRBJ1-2	CASSYSTGDPRGYTF
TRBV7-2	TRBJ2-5	CASSAQTGGETQYF
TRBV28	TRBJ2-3	CASTGDSSSTDTQYF
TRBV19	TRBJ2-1	CASSDGAGGRHNEQFF
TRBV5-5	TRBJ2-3	CASLNTDTQYF
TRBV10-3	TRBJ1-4	CAISEQGAPNEKLFF
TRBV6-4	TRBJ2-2	CASSDSPLAGRTTGELFF
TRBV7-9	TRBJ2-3	CASTTGGGSTDTQYF
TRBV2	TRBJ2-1	CASTPRSYNEQFF
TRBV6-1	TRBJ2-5	CASSPRRRGETQYF
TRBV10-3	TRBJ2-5	CAITTGESETQYF
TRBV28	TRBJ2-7	CASSKKGYEQYF
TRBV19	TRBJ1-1	CASTGQRERAFF
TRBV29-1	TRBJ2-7	CSALRLAGASSYEQYF
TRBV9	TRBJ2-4	CASSSWDTKNIQYF
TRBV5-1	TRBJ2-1	CASSLGTDDLYNEQFF
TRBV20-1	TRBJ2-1	CSARDLPDLEQFF
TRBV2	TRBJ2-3	CASSQFADTQYF
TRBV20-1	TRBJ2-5	CSARKVLTFQETQYF
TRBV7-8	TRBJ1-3	CASSFRTGKGNTIYF
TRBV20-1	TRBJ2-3	CSADPGLAFTDTQYF
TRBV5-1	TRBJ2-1	CASSWDRDEQFF
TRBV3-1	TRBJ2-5	CASSHDPGQGESQETQYF
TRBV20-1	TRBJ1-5	CSAIGTQGNQPQHF
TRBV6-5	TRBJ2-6	CASSYSPILRGSGANVLTF
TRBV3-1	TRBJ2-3	CASSQDGLAVDTQYF
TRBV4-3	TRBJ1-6	CASSQDAGGFNSPLHF
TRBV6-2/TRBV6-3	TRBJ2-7	CASSRLGILSSYEQYF
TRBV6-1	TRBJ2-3	CASSRVGLAGDTQYF
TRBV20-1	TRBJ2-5	CSAPSLDGYQETQYF
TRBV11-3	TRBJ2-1	CASRGQGSNEQFF
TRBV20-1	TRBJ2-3	CSARVQSTLSQYF
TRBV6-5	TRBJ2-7	CASSYGGTGNYEQYF
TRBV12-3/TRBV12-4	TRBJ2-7	CASSSSPSQVTYEQYF
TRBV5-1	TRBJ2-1	CASSLARGSNEQFF
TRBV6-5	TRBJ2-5	CASSYSLATMTLQETQYF
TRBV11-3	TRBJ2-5	CASRRRENRETQYF
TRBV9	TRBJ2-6	CASSVYSGSRANVLTF
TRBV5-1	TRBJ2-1	CASRKELAGEVQQFF
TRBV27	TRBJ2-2	CASTPLPGAAGELFF
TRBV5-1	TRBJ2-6	CASSLVGTVPSGANVLTF
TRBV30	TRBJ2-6	CAWSQVQGASGANVLTF
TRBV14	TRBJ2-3	CASSQGGGTQYF
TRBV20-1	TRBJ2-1	CSATPDRGLNEQFF
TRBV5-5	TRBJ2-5	CASSLLTSEMETQYF
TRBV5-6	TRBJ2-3	CASSSDTPVAQYF
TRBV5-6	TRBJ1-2	CASSLSGAGYTF
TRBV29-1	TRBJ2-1	CSVEGEDRDREFF
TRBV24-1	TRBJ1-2	CATSDPGGHRPYGYTF